This T cell receptor beta chain stems from a study of T cells after somatic rescue of genetic block (dated by TCRdb to the early 2020s). About the investigation overall: What the study looked at was long-term robustness, specifically in a T-cell system that came about through somatic rescue of a genetic block in T-cell development.

CDR1 and CDR2, per the germline V gene, are SGHRS and YFSETQ. There are 18 amino acids in the CDR3, from cysteine to phenylalanine inclusive. CDR3 DNA only is kept here, 54 bases in frame from base 1. Here V drops 0 bases and J drops 8 bases, and the junction holds 11 bases not matched to any gene. The library was prepared using the immunoSEQ multiplex PCR assay. The source is immuneACCESS, and TCRdb retained only in-frame sequences with V and J called. Part of the clones is not carried over; for the studies checked, unresolved V genes explain less than half of this, and the remainder is unexplained. This sample gives 80,000 to 90,000 clones in total; 85% to 90% of them show up just once. The ten biggest clones cover 1.5% to 2% of the sample. In the case of this clone: No cognate antigen has been identified for it. No much larger clonotype is one base removed from it; base qualities were not supplied.

The receptor was derived from a woman between 18 and 29 years old. This sequence uses TRBV5-1 and TRBJ1-4, and 12 junction bases match TRBD1. The specimen sequenced was peripheral blood mononuclear cells (PBMCs). The DNA sequence is as follows: TGCGCCAGCAGCTTGGCTCCCCCGGGACAGGGGGCAACGGAAAAACTGTTTTTT. This codes for CASSLAPPGQGATEKLFF. Supplemented by the reference TRBV5-1 and TRBJ1-4 proteins around the CDR3, the complete variable domain is KAGVTQTPRYLIKTRGQQVTLSCSPISGHRSVSWYQQTPGQGLQFLFEYFSETQRNKGNFPGRFSGRQFSNSRSEMNVSTLELGDSALYLCASSLAPPGQGATEKLFFGSGTQLSVL.